Each of the 18 T cell receptor beta chains below was sequenced from the same sample in a study of T cells in Graves' hyperthyroidism and ophthalmopathy. RNA transcripts provided the source from which TCR beta CDR3 regions were amplified. HTBI primers were employed in a first-round RT-PCR of the TCR CDR3. TCRdb processed the multiplex PCR reads anew with MiXCR; each CDR3 protein has one entry. Among approximately 400,000 distinct CDR3 sequences, approximately 19% were seen once, and the ten largest hold 3.7%. The material sequenced was blood. All receptors come from a woman younger than 35 with Graves' hyperthyroidism.

This clonotype was found many times. The rearrangement links TRBV2 to TRBJ1-1; 8 nucleotides agree with TRBD1. The CDR3 length is 14 residues. V trimming: 5 bases; J trimming: 5 bases; junction bases outside the gene matches: 7. Germline lookup yields CDR1 SNHLY and CDR2 FYNNEI. The CDR3 is CASSLRDRWTEAFF. CDR3 DNA: TGTGCCAGCAGTCTCCGGGACAGGTGGACTGAAGCTTTCTTT.

This clonotype was observed at least ten times. A much larger clone differs from this one at a single base, so this may be a read error. This chain uses TRBV6-5 with TRBJ2-7; D remains unclear. Germline CDR1 is MNHEY and CDR2 is SVGAGI. The CDR3 has 10 residues. V dropped 6 bases and J dropped 3 bases, with 3 bases sitting between them. The CDR3 is CASRNYEQYF. Written as DNA, the CDR3 is TGTGCCAGCAGAAACTACGAGCAGTACTTC.

In this sample, this clonotype turned up many times. Written as DNA, the CDR3 is TGTGCCAGCAGAGGGCAGCGTAATTCACCCCTCCACTTT. Its translation: CASRGQRNSPLHF. This rearrangement joins TRBV27 to TRBJ1-6; D uncertain. The CDR3 is made up of 13 amino acids. The germline gives CDR1 MNHEY, CDR2 SMNVEV (reference sequence). V was shortened by 6 bases and J by 6 bases, with 9 bases between the two germline ends.

This clonotype was counted between two and nine times. This sequence joins TRBV3-1 and TRBJ1-1; tentative D call: TRBD1 (6 bases). With 2 bases removed from V and 6 bases from J, the gap between germline ends came to 13 bases. The CDR3 runs to 14 residues. The germline CDR1 and CDR2 sequences are LGHDT and YNNKEL (reference sequence). CDR3 in amino acids: CASSQPGESPEAFF. In DNA, the CDR3 is TGTGCCAGCAGCCAACCAGGGGAGAGTCCTGAAGCTTTCTTT.

The chain uses TRBV6-1 and TRBJ2-7; TRBD1 matches 8 bases. Trimming cost V 6 bases and J 5 bases; bases outside gene matches: 15. CDR1 is MNHNS, CDR2 SASEGT, per germline. CDR3 size: 16 residues. CDR3 DNA sequence: TGTGCCAGCAGCTCCCCTCGGACAGGGCGCCCCCACGAGCAGTACTTC. Amino acids: CASSSPRTGRPHEQYF.

This clonotype was observed at least ten times. The chain recombines TRBV30 with TRBJ2-2; D remains unclear. The CDR3 extends over 15 amino acids. The V end was cut by 1 base, the J end by 1 base, with 10 bases between. Germline CDR1 reads GTSNPN; CDR2 reads SVGIG (reference sequence). The CDR3 loop reads CAWSDNSLNTGELFF. CDR3 nucleotide sequence: TGTGCCTGGAGTGATAACAGTTTGAACACCGGGGAGCTGTTTTTT.

This clonotype was picked up many times. The chain uses TRBV7-9 and TRBJ1-1; D is perhaps TRBD1 (5 bases). Per the germline V gene, CDR1 is SEHNR and CDR2 is FQNEAQ (reference sequence). The CDR3 is made up of 14 amino acids. Trimming took off 2 bases at V and 6 bases at J, with 13 bases between the two ends. CDR3 DNA: TGTGCCAGCAGCTTATTGTTAGGGGATCCTGAAGCTTTCTTT. It is translated as CASSLLLGDPEAFF.

The chain joins TRBV5-1 to TRBJ1-1; 7 bases are shared with TRBD1. Germline V CDR1 and CDR2: SGHRS, YFSETQ. This CDR3 has 16 amino acids. J lost 1 base, V lost 1 base, and 7 bases had no gene match. Here the CDR3 reads CASSLQGGAGNTEAFF. CDR3 nucleotides: TGCGCCAGCAGCTTGCAAGGGGGCGCGGGGAACACTGAAGCTTTCTTT.

This clonotype showed up many times. V usage is TRBV6-5 and J usage is TRBJ1-2; no clear D. The ends were cut back, 3 bases at V and 2 bases at J, with 7 bases in the middle. The V gene's germline CDR1 is MNHEY and CDR2 SVGAGI. The CDR3 has 13 residues. CDR3 in amino acids: CASSYRENYGYTF. The CDR3 coding sequence is TGTGCCAGCAGTTATAGGGAAAACTATGGCTACACCTTC.

This sequence joins TRBV30 and TRBJ1-1; D call uncertain. Germline CDR1 GTSNPN, CDR2 SVGIG (reference sequence). With 4 bases removed from V and 6 bases from J, the gap between germline ends came to 12 bases. This CDR3 comprises 12 residues. The CDR3, as DNA: TGTGCCTGGATTGCGGGTCCCGCTGAAGCTTTCTTT. It specifies CAWIAGPAEAFF.

This clonotype was observed many times. The chain carries TRBV4-1 and TRBJ1-5; D remains unclear. The CDR3 extends over 14 amino acids. Germline V lookup: CDR1 MGHRA, CDR2 YSYEKL. The V end was cut by 2 bases, the J end by 5 bases, with 10 bases between. The CDR3 loop reads CASSQKPGDQPQHF. The CDR3 DNA is TGCGCCAGCAGCCAAAAACCAGGTGATCAGCCCCAGCATTTT.

There are many counts of this clonotype. The chain carries TRBV20-1 and TRBJ2-5, with D maybe TRBD2 (5 bases). V dropped 7 bases and J dropped 5 bases, with 11 bases sitting between them. CDR1 is DFQATT, CDR2 SNEGSKA, per germline (reference sequence). The CDR3 runs 11 residues. The CDR3 loop is CSGTRSETQYF. The CDR3 DNA reads TGCAGTGGCACTAGGTCGGAGACCCAGTACTTC.

This clonotype occurred a few times. The chain employs TRBV25-1 and TRBJ2-4; 7 bases are shared with TRBD1. The CDR3 consists of 15 residues. Germline CDR1 and CDR2: MGHDK and SYGVNS. J lost 7 bases, V lost 2 bases, and 8 bases had no gene match. CDR3 protein: CASSENRGDWNIQYF. CDR3 DNA sequence: TGTGCCAGCAGTGAAAACAGGGGAGACTGGAACATTCAGTACTTC.

To note about this clonotype: The CDR3 carries no conserved terminal phenylalanine or tryptophan, so it likely arises from a read error. The rearrangement links TRBV11-2 to TRBJ2-7, with 9 bases identical to TRBD1. Per germline, CDR1 SGHAT and CDR2 FQNNGV. Trimming cost V 3 bases and J 1 base; bases outside gene matches: 4. The CDR3 totals 15 residues. CDR3 DNA: TGTGCCAGCAGCTTCACAGGGGGCAGGTCCTACGAGCAGTACTAC. This codes for CASSFTGGRSYEQYY.

A few counts support this clonotype. The gene calls are TRBV20-1 and TRBJ1-6; D remains unclear. This CDR3 region has 17 residues. The germline V gene encodes CDR1 DFQATT and CDR2 SNEGSKA (reference sequence). Trimming took 0 bases from V and 0 from J, leaving 12 bases between them. This CDR3 reads CSARDPASSSYNSPLHF. The CDR3 DNA follows: TGCAGTGCTAGAGATCCTGCGTCGAGCTCCTATAATTCACCCCTCCACTTT.

There are many counts of this clonotype. The chain combines TRBV6-2 or TRBV6-3 with TRBJ1-2; no reliable D call. Germline CDR1 is MNHEY and CDR2 is SVGEGT. CDR3 size: 13 residues. V lost 2 bases and J 3 bases, leaving 7 bases between the germline ends. CDR3 bases: TGTGCCAGCAGTTACGTGGCAGACTATGGCTACACCTTC. This codes for CASSYVADYGYTF.

This clonotype came up many times. V and J are TRBV6-1 and TRBJ2-5; weak D call: TRBD1 (7 bases). CDR3 length equals 17 residues. The V gene lost 5 bases and the J gene lost 0 bases, with 19 bases spanning the gap. Germline assignment: CDR1 MNHNS and CDR2 SASEGT. The chain's CDR3 is CASSPGDRRRDQETQYF. CDR3 nucleotides: TGTGCCAGCAGTCCGGGGGACAGACGGCGTGACCAAGAGACCCAGTACTTC.

CDR3 DNA: TGTGCCAGCAGCGAGCGCTTAGGGCGAGGGTGGTCCTACGAGCAGTACTTC. It is translated as CASSERLGRGWSYEQYF. The gene calls are TRBV7-8 and TRBJ2-7; D possibly corresponds to TRBD2 (5 bases). Germline CDR1 is SGHVS and CDR2 is FQNEAQ. Trimming removed 5 bases from V and 1 base from J, with 21 bases in between. CDR3 length: 17 amino acids. Full variable domain (missing parts from reference TRBV7-8 and TRBJ2-7): GAGVSQSPRYKVAKRGQDVALRCDPISGHVSLFWYQQALGQGPEFLTYFQNEAQLDKSGLPSDRFFAERPEGSVSTLKIQRTQQEDSAVYLCASSERLGRGWSYEQYFGPGTRLTVT.